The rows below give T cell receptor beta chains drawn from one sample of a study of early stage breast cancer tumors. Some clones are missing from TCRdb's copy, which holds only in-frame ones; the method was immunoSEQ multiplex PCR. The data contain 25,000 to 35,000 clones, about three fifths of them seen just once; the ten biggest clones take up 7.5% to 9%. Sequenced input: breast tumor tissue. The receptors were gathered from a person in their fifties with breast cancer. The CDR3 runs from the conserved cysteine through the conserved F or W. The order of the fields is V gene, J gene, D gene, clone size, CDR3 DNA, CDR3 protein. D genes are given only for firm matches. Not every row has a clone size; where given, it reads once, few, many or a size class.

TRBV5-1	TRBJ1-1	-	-	TGCGCCAGCAGCAAGGGGGGCACTGAAGCTTTCTTT	CASSKGGTEAFF
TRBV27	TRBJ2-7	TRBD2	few	TGTGCCAGCAGTGCGTCGACTAGCGGGAGACTCGAGCAGTACTTC	CASSASTSGRLEQYF
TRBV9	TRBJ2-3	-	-	TGTGCCAGCAGCGCGGCCGATACGCAGTATTTT	CASSAADTQYF
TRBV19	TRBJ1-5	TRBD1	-	TGTGCCAGCTCCGGGGACAGGGCGAATCAGCCCCAGCATTTT	CASSGDRANQPQHF
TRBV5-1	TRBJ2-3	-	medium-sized	TGCGCCAGCAAGCGCACAGATACGCAGTATTTT	CASKRTDTQYF
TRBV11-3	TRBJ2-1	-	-	TGTGCCAGCAGCTTAGACAGGCCTAATGAGCAGTTCTTC	CASSLDRPNEQFF
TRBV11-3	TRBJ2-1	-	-	TGTGCCAGCAGCTTAGGACTATCCCAAATCAATGAGCAGTTCTTC	CASSLGLSQINEQFF
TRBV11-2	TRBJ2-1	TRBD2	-	TGTGCCAGCAGCTTAAGGGAGACTAGCGGGTTAGGTGAGCAGTTCTTC	CASSLRETSGLGEQFF
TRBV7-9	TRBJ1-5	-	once	TGTGCCAGCAGCTTGGGTTCCGGGACTTCGTATCAGCCCCAGCATTTT	CASSLGSGTSYQPQHF
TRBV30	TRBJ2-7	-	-	TGTGCCTGGAGTGTGACAGGGAGGTATCGGGAGCAGTACTTC	CAWSVTGRYREQYF
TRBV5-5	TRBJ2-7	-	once	TGTGCCAGCAGCCCCCGCGAGCAGTACTTC	CASSPREQYF
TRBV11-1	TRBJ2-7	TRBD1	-	TGTGCCAGCAGCCCTCGGACAGGCAACTACGAGCAGTACTTC	CASSPRTGNYEQYF
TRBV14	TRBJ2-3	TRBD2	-	TGTGCCAGCAGCCAAGATATCGGCGGGAGGGTCGTTGATACGCAGTATTTT	CASSQDIGGRVVDTQYF
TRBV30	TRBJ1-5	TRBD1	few	TGTGCCTGGAGCCATTGGTACGGACAGGGGAGGCTAACGGAACAGCCCCAGCATTTT	CAWSHWYGQGRLTEQPQHF
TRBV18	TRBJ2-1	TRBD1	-	TGTGCCAGCTCTCAGGGACAGGTCGGCAACAATGAGCAGTTCTTC	CASSQGQVGNNEQFF
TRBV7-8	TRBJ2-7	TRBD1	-	TGTGCCAGCAGCTCCTCCGGACAGGGGGCCAACGAGCAGTACTTC	CASSSSGQGANEQYF
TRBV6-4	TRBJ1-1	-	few	TGTGCCAGCAGTGACCCCACTGAAGCTTTCTTT	CASSDPTEAFF
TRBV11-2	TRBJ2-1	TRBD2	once	TGTGCCAGCAGCTTCGGACTAGCGGGAGAGATTGAGCAGTTCTTC	CASSFGLAGEIEQFF
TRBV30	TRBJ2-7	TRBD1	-	TGTGCCTGGAAGCGACAGGGGGCAGGCGAGCAGTACTTC	CAWKRQGAGEQYF
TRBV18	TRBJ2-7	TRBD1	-	TGTGCCAGCTCACCAAACAGGGGCTCCGAGCAGTACTTC	CASSPNRGSEQYF